The 27 T cell receptor beta chains listed next were all sequenced from one sample in a study of sequential checkpoint blockade in melanoma. Profiling relied on immunoSEQ multiplex PCR, and the TCRdb table lists in-frame clones only, not all of them. The sample lists around 9,300 clones, approximately 25% seen once, with 20% to 25% in the top ten. Treatment indicated: randomized to nivolumab then ipilimumab (arm A) or the reverse (arm B). Sequencing used tumor tissue (inferred from file names), obtained from a patient given nivolumab and ipilimumab in sequence. The origin of the receptors is a human donor with melanoma.

By its share, this clone is medium-sized (0.01 to 0.1%). V and J are TRBV6-8 and TRBJ1-4; D remains ambiguous. Germline lookup yields CDR1 MNHGY and CDR2 SAAAGT. V was trimmed by 0 bases and J by 6 bases, leaving 11 bases between them. The length of the CDR3 is 15 residues. The CDR3 DNA reads as TGTGCCAGCAGTTACTCGCGGGAGTCTTATGAAAAACTGTTTTTT. This translates into CASSYSRESYEKLFF.

This chain connects TRBV6-8 to TRBJ2-1; 8 nucleotides match TRBD2. The CDR3 is 15 residues long. Per germline, CDR1 MNHGY and CDR2 SAAAGT. After removal of 1 base from V and 1 base from J, the junction contained 0 bases not matched to a gene. CDR3 sequence reads: CASSYLAGSYNEQFF. The CDR3 DNA is TGTGCCAGCAGTTACTTAGCGGGGTCCTACAATGAGCAGTTCTTC.

This clone was recorded a few times. The chain links TRBV15 to TRBJ1-3; D might be TRBD1 (5 bases). The CDR3 consists of 15 residues. Trimming took off 8 bases at V and 3 bases at J, with 17 bases between the two ends. Germline lookup yields CDR1 LNHNV and CDR2 YYDKDF (reference sequence). The CDR3 sequence: CATQDRDVLGNTIYF. DNA of the CDR3: TGTGCCACCCAAGACAGAGACGTCCTTGGAAACACCATATATTTT.

The chain uses TRBV11-3 and TRBJ1-2; TRBD1 matches at 8 bases. After removal of 5 bases from V and 2 bases from J, the junction contained 4 bases not matched to a gene. Germline CDR1 is SGHNT and CDR2 is YENEEA. This CDR3 comprises 14 residues. CDR3 in amino acids: CASSLRQGNYGYTF. Written as DNA, the CDR3 is TGTGCCAGCAGCCTTCGACAGGGGAACTATGGCTACACCTTC.

This clone was counted between two and nine times. V usage is TRBV28 and J usage is TRBJ1-1, with D possibly TRBD1 on 5 matching bases. Germline assignment: CDR1 MDHEN and CDR2 SYDVKM. The germline V and J ends were trimmed by 6 bases and 3 bases, with 8 bases remaining between them. The length of the CDR3 is 12 residues. CDR3 coding DNA: TGTGCCAGCAGGCAGGGATACACTGAAGCTTTCTTT. This translates into CASRQGYTEAFF.

This clone turned up a few times. The rearrangement links TRBV6-8 to TRBJ2-3; 7 nucleotides agree with TRBD1. CDR1 is MNHGY and CDR2 is SAAAGT in the germline V gene. The V and J ends lost 5 bases and 3 bases, in that order; junction bases with no gene match: 5. The CDR3 totals 14 residues. DNA for the CDR3: TGTGCCAGCAGTCCACAGGGGCGGACAGATACGCAGTATTTT. Protein sequence: CASSPQGRTDTQYF.

This chain connects TRBV11-3 to TRBJ2-5; perhaps D is TRBD1 or TRBD2 (5 bases each). The germline V and J ends were trimmed by 3 bases and 4 bases, with 15 bases remaining between them. The CDR3 is 15 amino acids. Germline V gives CDR1 SGHNT, CDR2 YENEEA. The CDR3 reads CASSLEMVGGETQYF. Here the CDR3 DNA reads TGTGCCAGCAGCTTGGAGATGGTTGGGGGAGAGACCCAGTACTTC.

This chain links TRBV5-1 with TRBJ2-6; perhaps D is TRBD1 or TRBD2 (5 bases each). Germline lookup yields CDR1 SGHRS and CDR2 YFSETQ. Deletions cut 3 bases from V and 0 bases from J, with 10 bases between. The CDR3 contains 16 residues. DNA of the CDR3: TGCGCCAGCAGCTGGGGACCGACCTCTGGGGCCAACGTCCTGACTTTC. It is translated as CASSWGPTSGANVLTF.

The chain recombines TRBV4-1 with TRBJ1-2; perhaps TRBD1 as D (6 bases). The V gene's germline CDR1 is MGHRA and CDR2 YSYEKL. Trimming stripped 6 bases from V and 2 bases from J, with 31 bases between. CDR3 size: 20 residues. The CDR3 DNA follows: TGCGCCAGCAGGGATCAAATCTGGTCAGGGGTACGTCGCTCGAACTATGGCTACACCTTC. This translates into CASRDQIWSGVRRSNYGYTF.

The V and J genes are TRBV29-1 and TRBJ2-3; TRBD1 aligns across 11 bases. Germline V gene sequence: CDR1 SQVTM, CDR2 ANQGSEA. J was trimmed by 3 bases and V by 6 bases; bases with no gene match: 5. The CDR3 contains 14 residues. CDR3 protein: CSVEGQGVTDTQYF. The CDR3 DNA is TGCAGCGTCGAGGGACAGGGGGTAACAGATACGCAGTATTTT.

The rearrangement uses TRBV14 and TRBJ2-6, with TRBD1 identical over 7 bases. Germline values: CDR1 SGHDN, CDR2 FVKESK. The junction had 4 bases not matched to a gene; V was cut back by 10 bases and J by 1 base. The CDR3 has 14 residues. CDR3 region: CATGQDSGANVLTF. The CDR3 coding sequence is TGTGCCACCGGACAGGATTCTGGGGCCAACGTCCTGACTTTC.

This chain links TRBV19 with TRBJ1-5; D possibly corresponds to TRBD1 (6 bases). Germline CDR1 reads LNHDA; CDR2 reads SQIVND (reference sequence). Trimming shortened V by 8 bases and J by 4 bases, and 15 bases separated the two germline ends. The CDR3 is 14 amino acids. DNA of the CDR3: TGTGCCAGTGCAGGAACAGGGTCTAATCAGCCCCAGCATTTT. Translated: CASAGTGSNQPQHF.

The chain couples TRBV6-8 to TRBJ1-2, with D perhaps matching TRBD1 (6 bases). The germline CDR1 and CDR2 sequences are MNHGY and SAAAGT. This CDR3 is 14 amino acids long. V was clipped by 8 bases and J by 0 bases, with 13 bases between them. CDR3 region: CASYTGIPNYGYTF. The CDR3 region has the DNA TGTGCCAGCTATACAGGGATACCTAACTATGGCTACACCTTC.

This chain links TRBV28 with TRBJ1-1; D is possibly TRBD1 (5 bases). This CDR3 comprises 14 residues. CDR1 MDHEN and CDR2 SYDVKM come from the germline V gene. V lost 2 bases to trimming and J lost 5 bases, with 12 bases between them. The CDR3 reads CASSLGGVETEAFF. Here the CDR3 DNA reads TGTGCCAGCAGTTTAGGGGGGGTAGAAACTGAAGCTTTCTTT.

The V gene is TRBV18, the J gene TRBJ1-3, with D possibly TRBD1 on 5 matching bases. The CDR3 contains 14 residues. The germline gives CDR1 KGHSH, CDR2 LQKENI. V was clipped by 3 bases and J by 2 bases, with 8 bases between them. The CDR3 nucleotides are TGTGCCAGCTCACCGACACAGGCTGGAAACACCATATATTTT. This gives the protein CASSPTQAGNTIYF. The full variable domain, its missing parts supplied by reference TRBV18 and TRBJ1-3, is NAGVMQNPRHLVRRRGQEARLRCSPMKGHSHVYWYRQLPEEGLKFMVYLQKENIIDESGMPKERFSAEFPKEGPSILRIQQVVRGDSAAYFCASSPTQAGNTIYFGEGSWLTVV.

The chain uses TRBV9 and TRBJ2-2; 9 bases agree with TRBD2. In germline, CDR1 is SGDLS, CDR2 YYNGEE. This CDR3 has 13 amino acids. V lost 3 bases to trimming and J lost 14 bases; unmatched junction nucleotides: 8. This chain's CDR3 is CASSASGVSALFF. As DNA, the CDR3 is TGTGCCAGCAGCGCTAGCGGGGTTTCGGCACTGTTTTTT. The full variable domain, with the rest looked up from reference TRBV9 and TRBJ2-2, is DSGVTQTPKHLITATGQRVTLRCSPRSGDLSVYWYQQSLDQGLQFLIQYYNGEERAKGNILERFSAQQFPDLHSELNLSSLELGDSALYFCASSASGVSALFFGEGSRLTVL.

This chain uses TRBV12-5 with TRBJ2-3; 10 nucleotides agree with TRBD1. The CDR3 is 15 amino acids. CDR1 and CDR2 (germline): LGHNT, FRNRAP. The CDR3 is CASSIPDRGLDTQYF. In DNA form, the CDR3 reads TGTGCCAGCTCAATCCCGGACAGGGGGTTAGATACGCAGTATTTT.

This clone showed up just a few times. This chain joins TRBV6-8 and TRBJ2-7; TRBD2 might be the D (5 bases). Germline V lookup: CDR1 MNHGY, CDR2 SAAAGT. The CDR3 runs 14 residues. CDR3 sequence reads: CAISGSGLTYEQYV. DNA of the CDR3: TGTGCCATCAGTGGATCGGGGTTGACCTACGAGCAGTACGTC.

This clone appeared a few times. The chain joins TRBV18 to TRBJ1-1; D is undetermined. Germline V gives CDR1 KGHSH, CDR2 LQKENI. The CDR3 sequence is 14 residues long. V was clipped by 1 base and J by 4 bases, with 10 bases between them. The CDR3 DNA reads TGTGCCAGCTCACCACGGTTTGGCAGCACTGAAGCTTTCTTT. This translates into CASSPRFGSTEAFF.

The rearrangement joins TRBV6-8 to TRBJ2-3, with D perhaps TRBD2 (6 bases). This CDR3 is 15 amino acids long. Trimming cost V 2 bases and J 6 bases, with 15 bases left between them. CDR1 is MNHGY, CDR2 SAAAGT, per germline. CDR3 coding DNA: TGTGCCAGCAGTTACCGTCCGGGTGGAGGGGATACGCAGTATTTT. Amino acids: CASSYRPGGGDTQYF.

This sequence joins TRBV28 and TRBJ1-1, with TRBD1 as a possible D gene (6 bases). This CDR3 region has 15 residues. The germline CDR1 and CDR2 sequences are MDHEN and SYDVKM. Trimming cost V 3 bases and J 4 bases, with 15 bases left between them. This CDR3 is CASSLRSGGLTEAFF. In DNA form, the CDR3 reads TGTGCCAGCAGTTTGCGATCTGGGGGCCTCACTGAAGCTTTCTTT.

This clone appeared a few times. This chain connects TRBV6-8 to TRBJ2-3, with D possibly matching TRBD2 (6 bases). V was trimmed by 6 bases and J by 1 base, leaving 14 bases between them. The CDR3 contains 15 residues. Germline V gene lookup returns CDR1 MNHGY and CDR2 SAAAGT. The DNA of the CDR3 is TGTGCCAGCAGCCTTGTAGGCGGGGGCACAGATACGCAGTATTTT. It codes for CASSLVGGGTDTQYF.

The V and J genes are TRBV6-4 and TRBJ1-4; 10 bases fit TRBD1. V lost 1 base and J lost 6; bases outside the gene matches: 2. Germline-derived CDR1 and CDR2 are MRHNA and SNTAGT. This CDR3 is built from 15 residues. In DNA form, the CDR3 reads TGTGCCAGCAGTGACTGGACAGGGGGAGATGAAAAACTGTTTTTT. As protein: CASSDWTGGDEKLFF.

This clone is labeled as medium-sized. CDR3 sequence (DNA): TGTGCCAGCAGTCGACAGGGGTCCTACGAGCAGTACGTC. Its protein is CASSRQGSYEQYV. This chain connects TRBV6-8 to TRBJ2-7; 8 nucleotides align to TRBD1. There are 13 residues in the CDR3. V was clipped by 5 bases and J by 1 base; unmatched bases: 1. The V gene's germline CDR1 is MNHGY and CDR2 SAAAGT.

This clone showed up just a few times. This chain uses TRBV6-8 with TRBJ1-5, with 10 bases aligning to TRBD1. The junction had 15 bases not matched to a gene; V was cut back by 6 bases and J by 7 bases. The germline CDR1 and CDR2 sequences are MNHGY and SAAAGT. This CDR3 is 17 amino acids long. The CDR3 sequence is CASSRGTGVLFDQPQHF. The CDR3 region has the DNA TGTGCCAGCAGCCGCGGGACAGGGGTTTTGTTCGACCAGCCCCAGCATTTT.

There are a few counts of this clone. The chain recombines TRBV6-8 with TRBJ1-1, with TRBD1 matching 9 bases. This CDR3 spans 12 amino acids. The germline CDR1 and CDR2 sequences are MNHGY and SAAAGT. With V trimmed by 5 bases and J by 5 bases, 0 bases remained unmatched. Here the CDR3 reads CASSDRGTEAFF. CDR3 DNA: TGTGCCAGCAGTGACAGGGGGACTGAAGCTTTCTTT.

The rearrangement joins TRBV19 to TRBJ2-3; D is uncertain. Looked up from germline, CDR1 is LNHDA and CDR2 is SQIVND (reference sequence). The V gene lost 1 base and the J gene lost 4 bases, with 9 bases spanning the gap. The CDR3 runs to 14 residues. CDR3 sequence reads: CASSIVRESDTQYF. CDR3 coding DNA: TGTGCCAGTAGTATAGTTAGAGAGTCAGATACGCAGTATTTT.